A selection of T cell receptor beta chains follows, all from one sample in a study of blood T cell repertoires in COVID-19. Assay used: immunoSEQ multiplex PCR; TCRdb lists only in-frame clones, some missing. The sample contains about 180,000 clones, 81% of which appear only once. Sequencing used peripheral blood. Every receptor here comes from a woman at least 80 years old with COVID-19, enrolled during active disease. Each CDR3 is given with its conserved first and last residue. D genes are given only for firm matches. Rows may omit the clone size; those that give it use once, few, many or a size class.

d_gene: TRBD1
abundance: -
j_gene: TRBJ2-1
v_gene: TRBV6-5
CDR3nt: TGTGCCAGCAGTTACATCAACAGGGGTAATGAGCAGTTCTTC
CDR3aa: CASSYINRGNEQFF

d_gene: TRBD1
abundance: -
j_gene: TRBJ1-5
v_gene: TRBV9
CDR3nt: TGTGCCAGCAGCCTACAGGGGGATCAGCCCCAGCATTTT
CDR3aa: CASSLQGDQPQHF

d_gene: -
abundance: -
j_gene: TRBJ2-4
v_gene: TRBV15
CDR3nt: TGTGCCACCAGCAGAGATAAAAGGGGAAGCATTCAGTACTTC
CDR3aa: CATSRDKRGSIQYF

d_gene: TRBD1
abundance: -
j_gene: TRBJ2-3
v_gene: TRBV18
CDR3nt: TGTGCCAGCTCACTCTCGGGACAGGGGTCCTCAGATACGCAGTATTTT
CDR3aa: CASSLSGQGSSDTQYF

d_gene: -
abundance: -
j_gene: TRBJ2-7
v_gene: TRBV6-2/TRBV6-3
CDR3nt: TGTGCCAGCAGCCGCCCCAGCTCCTACGAGCAGTACTTC
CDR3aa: CASSRPSSYEQYF

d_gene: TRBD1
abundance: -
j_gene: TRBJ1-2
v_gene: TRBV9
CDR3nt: TGTGCCAGCAGCGTTCGACCGGGACAGGGAAGTGGCTACACCTTC
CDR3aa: CASSVRPGQGSGYTF

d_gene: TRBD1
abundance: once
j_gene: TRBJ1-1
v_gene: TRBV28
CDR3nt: TGTGCCAGCAGTGATAGGGGGCGCAACACTGAAGCTTTCTTT
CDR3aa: CASSDRGRNTEAFF

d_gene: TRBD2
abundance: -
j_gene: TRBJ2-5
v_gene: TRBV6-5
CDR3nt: TGTGCCAGCAGTCCCGGACTAGCGGAAGAGACCCAGTACTTC
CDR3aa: CASSPGLAEETQYF

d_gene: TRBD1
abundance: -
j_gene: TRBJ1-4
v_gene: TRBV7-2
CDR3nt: TGTGCCAGCAGCATTCGACAGGGTCGGGAAAAACTGTTTTTT
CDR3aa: CASSIRQGREKLFF

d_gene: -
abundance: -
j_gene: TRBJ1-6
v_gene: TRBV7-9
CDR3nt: TGTGCCAGCAGTTACGGGGTGTCCTATAATTCACCCCTCCACTTT
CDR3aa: CASSYGVSYNSPLHF

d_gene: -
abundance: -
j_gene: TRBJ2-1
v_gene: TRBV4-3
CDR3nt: TGCGCCAGCAGCCAAGATTGGAGTGGGAATGAGCAGTTCTTC
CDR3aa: CASSQDWSGNEQFF

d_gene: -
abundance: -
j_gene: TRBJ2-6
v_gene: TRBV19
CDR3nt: TGTGCCAGTAGTCCCCGGACTTCTGGGGCCAACGTCCTGACTTTC
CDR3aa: CASSPRTSGANVLTF

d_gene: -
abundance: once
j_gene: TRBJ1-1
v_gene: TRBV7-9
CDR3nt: TGTGCCAGCAGCTTCAGGACTGAAGCTTTCTTT
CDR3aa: CASSFRTEAFF

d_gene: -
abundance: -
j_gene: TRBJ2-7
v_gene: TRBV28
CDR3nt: TGTGCCGGCAACAGGGACGGGAACGAGCAGTACTTC
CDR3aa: CAGNRDGNEQYF

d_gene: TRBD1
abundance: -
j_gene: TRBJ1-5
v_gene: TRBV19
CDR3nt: TGTGCCAGTAGTATCAGGGGGCCGGGACAGGGTTTTGGAAGCAATCAGCCCCAGCATTTT
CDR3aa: CASSIRGPGQGFGSNQPQHF

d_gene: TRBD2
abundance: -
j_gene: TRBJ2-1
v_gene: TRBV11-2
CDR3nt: TGTGCCAGCAGCTTTGGAGCGGGGGGCCCTCTTTACAATGAGCAGTTCTTC
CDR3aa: CASSFGAGGPLYNEQFF

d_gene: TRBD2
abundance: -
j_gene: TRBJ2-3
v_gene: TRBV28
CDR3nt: TGTGCCAGCAGTAGCGGGACTATTGCAGATACGCAGTATTTT
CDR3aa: CASSSGTIADTQYF

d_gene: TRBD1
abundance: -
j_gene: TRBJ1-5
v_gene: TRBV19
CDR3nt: TGTGCCAGTAGTATAGTGGACAGGCTTCTCCCCAATCAGCCCCAGCATTTT
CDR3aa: CASSIVDRLLPNQPQHF

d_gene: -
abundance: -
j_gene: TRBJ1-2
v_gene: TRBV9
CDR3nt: TGTGCCAGCAGTCGACAGGAGAACTATGGCTACACCTTC
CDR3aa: CASSRQENYGYTF

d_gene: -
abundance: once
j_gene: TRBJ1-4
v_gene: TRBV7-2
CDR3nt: TGTGCCAGCAGCTTTAACCCCGGGTCAAGCGGGGAAAAACTGTTTTTT
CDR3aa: CASSFNPGSSGEKLFF

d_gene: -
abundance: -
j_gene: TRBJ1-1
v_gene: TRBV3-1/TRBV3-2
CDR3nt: TGTGCCAGCAGCCAATACCCGACAGGTCTGATGAACACTGAAGCTTTCTTT
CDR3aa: CASSQYPTGLMNTEAFF

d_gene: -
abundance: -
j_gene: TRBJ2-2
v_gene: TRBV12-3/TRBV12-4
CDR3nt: TGTGCCAGCAGCTCTCGTAACACCGGGGAGCTGTTTTTT
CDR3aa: CASSSRNTGELFF

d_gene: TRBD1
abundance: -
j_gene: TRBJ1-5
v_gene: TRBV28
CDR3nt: TGTGCCAGCAGGACGTTGGGACAGGGAGACGGTCAGCCCCAGCATTTT
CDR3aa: CASRTLGQGDGQPQHF

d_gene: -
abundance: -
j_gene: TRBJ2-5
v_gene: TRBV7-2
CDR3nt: TGTGCCAGCAGCTTCTCTAGCTGGGAGACCCAGTACTTC
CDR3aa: CASSFSSWETQYF

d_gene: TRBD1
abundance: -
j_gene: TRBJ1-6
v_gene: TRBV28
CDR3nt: TGTGCCAGCAGCTTTACGACAGGGGCTTCACCCCTCCACTTT
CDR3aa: CASSFTTGASPLHF

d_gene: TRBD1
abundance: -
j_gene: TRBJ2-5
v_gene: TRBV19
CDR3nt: TGTGCCAGTAGTATAGCGGACAGGGGGCCTCAAGAGACCCAGTACTTC
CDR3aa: CASSIADRGPQETQYF

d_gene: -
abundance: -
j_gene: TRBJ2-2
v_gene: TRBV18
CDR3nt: TGTGCCAGCTCACAGGTCGGCAGGGCTACGAACACCGGGGAGCTGTTTTTT
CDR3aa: CASSQVGRATNTGELFF

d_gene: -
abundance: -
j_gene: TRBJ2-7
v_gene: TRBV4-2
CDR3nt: TGTGCCAGCAGCCAACCCGGACAACTCTACGAGCAGTACTTC
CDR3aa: CASSQPGQLYEQYF

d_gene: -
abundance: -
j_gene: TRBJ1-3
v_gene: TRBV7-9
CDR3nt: TGTGCCAGCAGCTTAGGCAGGGGAAGGGACACCATATATTTT
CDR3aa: CASSLGRGRDTIYF

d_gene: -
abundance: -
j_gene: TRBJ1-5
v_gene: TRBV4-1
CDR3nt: TGCGCCAGCAGCCAAGAAATGGGAGGGTATCAGCCCCAGCATTTT
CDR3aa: CASSQEMGGYQPQHF

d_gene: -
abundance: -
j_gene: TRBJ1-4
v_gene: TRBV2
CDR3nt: TGTGCCAGCAGTGAATTGGGCCATAATGAAAAACTGTTTTTT
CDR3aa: CASSELGHNEKLFF

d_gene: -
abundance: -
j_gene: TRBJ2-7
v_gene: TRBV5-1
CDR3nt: TGCGCCAGCAGCCGCGTCACTGGCTCCTACGAGCAGTACTTC
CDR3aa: CASSRVTGSYEQYF

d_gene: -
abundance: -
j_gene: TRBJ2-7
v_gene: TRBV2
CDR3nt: TGTGCCAGCGGAGCCCAACCGTACGAGCAGTACTTC
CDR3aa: CASGAQPYEQYF

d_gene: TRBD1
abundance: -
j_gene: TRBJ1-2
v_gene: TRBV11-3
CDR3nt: TGTGCCAGCAGCTTAGCCCACGTGGGGGGACAGGAAGCTTCACACTATGGCTACACCTTC
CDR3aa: CASSLAHVGGQEASHYGYTF

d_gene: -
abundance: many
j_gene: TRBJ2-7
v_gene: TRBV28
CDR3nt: TGTGCCAGCAGTTTATTTGGGGACAACTACGAGCAGTACTTC
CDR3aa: CASSLFGDNYEQYF

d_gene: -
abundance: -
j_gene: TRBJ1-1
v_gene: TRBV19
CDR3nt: TGTGCCAGTAGGTTCACAGGATCTAACACTGAAGCTTTCTTT
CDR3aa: CASRFTGSNTEAFF

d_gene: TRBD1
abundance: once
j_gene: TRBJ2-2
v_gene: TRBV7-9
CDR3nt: TGTGCCAGCAGCTTGGGACAGGGGGCAACCGGGGAGCTGTTTTTT
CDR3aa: CASSLGQGATGELFF

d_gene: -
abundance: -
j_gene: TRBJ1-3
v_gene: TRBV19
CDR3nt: TGTGCCAGTAGTGGAGAGGCTGGAAACACCATATATTTT
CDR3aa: CASSGEAGNTIYF

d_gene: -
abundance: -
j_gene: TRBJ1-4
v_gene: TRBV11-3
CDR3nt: TGTGCCAGCAGCTTAGGCGGCAGCACCAATGAAAAACTGTTTTTT
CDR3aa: CASSLGGSTNEKLFF

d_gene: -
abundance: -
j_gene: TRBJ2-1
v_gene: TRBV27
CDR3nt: TGTGCCAACTCCTCGGAGGGGGCCCGGTTCTTC
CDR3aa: CANSSEGARFF

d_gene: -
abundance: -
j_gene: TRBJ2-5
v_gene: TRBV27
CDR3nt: TGTGCCAGCAGCCAACAGGTCCAAGAGACCCAGTACTTC
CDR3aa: CASSQQVQETQYF

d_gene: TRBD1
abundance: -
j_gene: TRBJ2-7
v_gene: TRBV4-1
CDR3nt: TGCGCCAGCAGCCTGGGACAGGGGGACTCCTACGAGCAGTACTTC
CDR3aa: CASSLGQGDSYEQYF

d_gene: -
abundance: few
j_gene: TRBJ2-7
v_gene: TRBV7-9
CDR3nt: TGTGCCAGCAGCCCCGGGACACCGTTCTACGAGCAGTACTTC
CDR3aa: CASSPGTPFYEQYF

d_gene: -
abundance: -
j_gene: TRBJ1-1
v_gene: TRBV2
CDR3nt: TGTGCCAGCAGATACGGGGGAATTGAAGCTTTCTTT
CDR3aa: CASRYGGIEAFF

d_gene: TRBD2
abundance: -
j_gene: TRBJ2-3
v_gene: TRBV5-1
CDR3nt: TGCGCCAGCAGCTCCCGTTCGGCTAGCGGGGGGTTAGCGGGAGATACGCAGTATTTT
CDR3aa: CASSSRSASGGLAGDTQYF

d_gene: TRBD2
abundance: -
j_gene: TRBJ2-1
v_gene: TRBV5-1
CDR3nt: TGCGCCAGCAGGCTAGCGGGAGCGGGAGGAGGTGAGCAGTTCTTC
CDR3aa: CASRLAGAGGGEQFF

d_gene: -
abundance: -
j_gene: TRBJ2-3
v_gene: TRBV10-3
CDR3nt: TGTGCCATCAGTGACTCGGGGGTCGACAGATCAACGCAGTATTTT
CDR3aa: CAISDSGVDRSTQYF

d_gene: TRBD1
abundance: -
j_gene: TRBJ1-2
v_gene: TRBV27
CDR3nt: TGTGCCAGCAGACACCGGGACAGCTATGGCTACACCTTC
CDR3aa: CASRHRDSYGYTF

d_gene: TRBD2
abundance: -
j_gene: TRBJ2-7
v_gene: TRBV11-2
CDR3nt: TGTGCCAGCAGCCTTTGGACTAGCTCCTACGAGCAGTACTTC
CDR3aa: CASSLWTSSYEQYF

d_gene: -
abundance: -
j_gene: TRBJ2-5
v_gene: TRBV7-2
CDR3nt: TGTGCCAGCAGCTTAGTTGGCAGGGTTGGGGAGACCCAGTACTTC
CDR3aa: CASSLVGRVGETQYF

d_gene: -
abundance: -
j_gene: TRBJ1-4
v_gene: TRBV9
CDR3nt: TGTGCCAGCAGCGTGGGAGGGTGGGCTAATGAAAAACTGTTTTTT
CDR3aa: CASSVGGWANEKLFF

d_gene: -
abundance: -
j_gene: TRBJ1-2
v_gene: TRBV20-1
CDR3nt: TGCAGTGCTAGTGGGGGGGTTGGGTCTGGCTACACCTTC
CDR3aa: CSASGGVGSGYTF

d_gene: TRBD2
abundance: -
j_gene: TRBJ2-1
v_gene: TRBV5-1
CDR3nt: TGCGCCAGCAGCACAACTAGCGGGAGCTCCTACAATGAGCAGTTCTTC
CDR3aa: CASSTTSGSSYNEQFF

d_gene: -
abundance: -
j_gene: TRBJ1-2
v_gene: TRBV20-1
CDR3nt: TGCAGTGGCGGGAACTATGGCTACACCTTC
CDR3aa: CSGGNYGYTF

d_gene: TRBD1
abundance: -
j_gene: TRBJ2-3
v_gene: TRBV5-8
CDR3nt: TGTGCCAGCAGCCTGACAGGGGCGACAGATACGCAGTATTTT
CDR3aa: CASSLTGATDTQYF